Only a few counts were recorded for the clone carrying this TCR beta chain. Its target is unknown. Reverse transcribing all isolated RNA meant expressed TCRB transcripts were sequenced. Sequenced naive, central memory and regulatory T cell samples produced an average of roughly 3.5 million reads. Sequencing used immunoSEQ multiplex PCR; TCRdb keeps in-frame clones, though not all of them. The sample records under 950,000 clones, roughly 15% being singletons. The data are from a study of beta chain features in type 1 diabetes. For the study at large: Age and gender were similar between patients and healthy donors, as were cell yields. Study-wide results and limits: For patients, the naive, central memory and Treg TCRB repertoires appeared more alike than for healthy donors.

Cell sorting via CD45RO/CCR7/CD25/CD127/CD95/CD27 was performed to obtain CD4+ naive, central memory, regulatory and stem cell-like memory cells. With 5 bases clipped from V and 3 bases from J, the junction kept 8 bases outside the gene matches. Germline V gene lookup returns CDR1 SGHTS and CDR2 YDEGEE. This CDR3 comprises 15 residues. This chain connects TRBV5-8 to TRBJ1-5; 7 bases are a match to TRBD1. The source material was naive CD4+ T cells from blood. The clonotype originates from a woman under 30 in good health. This CDR3 is CASSWAGTDNQPQHF. The CDR3, as DNA: TGTGCCAGCAGTTGGGCCGGGACAGACAATCAGCCCCAGCATTTT.